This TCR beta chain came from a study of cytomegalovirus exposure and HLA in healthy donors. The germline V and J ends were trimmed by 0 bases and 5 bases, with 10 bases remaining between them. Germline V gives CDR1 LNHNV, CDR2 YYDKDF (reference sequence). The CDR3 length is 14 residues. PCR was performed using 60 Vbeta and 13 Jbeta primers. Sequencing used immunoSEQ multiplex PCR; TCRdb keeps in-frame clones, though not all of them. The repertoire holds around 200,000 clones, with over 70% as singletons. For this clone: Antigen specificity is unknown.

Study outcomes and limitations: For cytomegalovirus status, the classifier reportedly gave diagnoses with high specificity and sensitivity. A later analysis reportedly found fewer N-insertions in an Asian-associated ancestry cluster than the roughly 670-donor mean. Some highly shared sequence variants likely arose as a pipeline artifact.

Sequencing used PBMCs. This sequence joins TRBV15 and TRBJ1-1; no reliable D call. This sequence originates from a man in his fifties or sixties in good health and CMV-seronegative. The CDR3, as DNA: TGTGCCACCAGCAGAGATCGGGATGGAACTGAAGCTTTCTTT. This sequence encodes CATSRDRDGTEAFF. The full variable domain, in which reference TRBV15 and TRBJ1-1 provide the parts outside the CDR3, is DAMVIQNPRYQVTQFGKPVTLSCSQTLNHNVMYWYQQKSSQAPKLLFHYYDKDFNNEADTPDNFQSRRPNTSFCFLDIRSPGLGDTAMYLCATSRDRDGTEAFFGQGTRLTVV.